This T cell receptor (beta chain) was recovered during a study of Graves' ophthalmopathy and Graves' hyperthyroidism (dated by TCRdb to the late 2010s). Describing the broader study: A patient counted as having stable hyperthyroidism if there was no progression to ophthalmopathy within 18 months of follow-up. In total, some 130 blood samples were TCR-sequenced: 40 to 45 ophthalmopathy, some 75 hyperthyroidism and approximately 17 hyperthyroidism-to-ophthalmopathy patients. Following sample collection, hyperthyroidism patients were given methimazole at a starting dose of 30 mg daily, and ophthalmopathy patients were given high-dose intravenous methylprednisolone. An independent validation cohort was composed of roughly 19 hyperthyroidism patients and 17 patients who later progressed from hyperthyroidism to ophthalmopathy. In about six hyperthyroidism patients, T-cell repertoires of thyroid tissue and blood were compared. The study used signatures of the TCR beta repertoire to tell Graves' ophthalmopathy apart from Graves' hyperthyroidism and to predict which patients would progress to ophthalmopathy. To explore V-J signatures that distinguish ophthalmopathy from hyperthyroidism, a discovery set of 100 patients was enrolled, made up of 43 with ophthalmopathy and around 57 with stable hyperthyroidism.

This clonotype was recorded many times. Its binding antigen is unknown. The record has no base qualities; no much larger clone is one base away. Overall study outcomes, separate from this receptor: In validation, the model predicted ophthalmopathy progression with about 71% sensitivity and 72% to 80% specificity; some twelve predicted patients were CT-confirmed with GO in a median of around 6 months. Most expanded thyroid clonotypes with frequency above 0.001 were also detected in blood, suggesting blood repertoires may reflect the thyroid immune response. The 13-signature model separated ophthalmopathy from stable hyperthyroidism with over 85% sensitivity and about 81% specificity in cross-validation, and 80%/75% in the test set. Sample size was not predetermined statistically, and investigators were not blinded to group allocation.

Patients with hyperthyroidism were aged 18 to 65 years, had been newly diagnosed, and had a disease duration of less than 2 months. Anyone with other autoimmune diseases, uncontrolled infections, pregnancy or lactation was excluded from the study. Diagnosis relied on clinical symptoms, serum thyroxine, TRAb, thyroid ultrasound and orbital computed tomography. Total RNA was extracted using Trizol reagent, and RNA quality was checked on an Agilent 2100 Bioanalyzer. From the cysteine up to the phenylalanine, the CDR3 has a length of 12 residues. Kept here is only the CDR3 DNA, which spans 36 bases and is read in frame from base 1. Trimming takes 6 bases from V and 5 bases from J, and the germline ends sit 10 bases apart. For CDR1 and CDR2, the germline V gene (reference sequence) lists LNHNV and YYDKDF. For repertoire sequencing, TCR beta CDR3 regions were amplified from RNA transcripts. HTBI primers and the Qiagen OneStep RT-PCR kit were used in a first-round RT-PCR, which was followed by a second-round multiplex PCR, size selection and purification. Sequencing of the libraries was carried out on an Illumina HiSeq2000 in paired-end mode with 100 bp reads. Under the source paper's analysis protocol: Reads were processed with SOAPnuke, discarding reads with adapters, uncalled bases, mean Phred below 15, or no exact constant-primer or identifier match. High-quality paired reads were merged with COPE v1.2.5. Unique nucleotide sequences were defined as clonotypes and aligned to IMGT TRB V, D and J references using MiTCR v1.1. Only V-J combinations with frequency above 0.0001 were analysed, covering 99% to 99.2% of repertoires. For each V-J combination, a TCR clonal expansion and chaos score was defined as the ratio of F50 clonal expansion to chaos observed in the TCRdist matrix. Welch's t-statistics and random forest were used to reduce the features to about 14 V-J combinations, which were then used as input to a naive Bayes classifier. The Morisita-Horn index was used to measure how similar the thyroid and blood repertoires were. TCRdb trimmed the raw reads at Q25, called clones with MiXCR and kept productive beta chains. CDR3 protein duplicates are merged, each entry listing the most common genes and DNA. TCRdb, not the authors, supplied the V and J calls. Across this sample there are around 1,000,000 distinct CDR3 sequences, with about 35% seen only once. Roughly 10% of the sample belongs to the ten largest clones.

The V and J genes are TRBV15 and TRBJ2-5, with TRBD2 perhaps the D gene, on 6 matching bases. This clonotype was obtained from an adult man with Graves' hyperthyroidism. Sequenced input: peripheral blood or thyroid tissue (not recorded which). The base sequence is TGTGCCACCAGTTGGGGACTGGAGACCCAGTACTTC. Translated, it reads CATSWGLETQYF.